This entry lists 5 T cell receptor beta chains sequenced from one sample in a study of T cell responses to AZD1222 COVID-19 vaccine. TCRdb keeps only in-frame clones here, not all; method: immunoSEQ multiplex PCR. In the table there are 110,000 or so clones, about 89% of which are singletons. The sample was peripheral blood, taken 28 days after the second AZD1222 dose. These receptor sequences come from an adult who received the AZD1222 COVID-19 vaccine.

Comment on this clone: No DNA is shown, since the ends of the CDR3 on it are uncertain; the CDR3 is the one TCRdb lists. The V and J genes are TRBV27 and TRBJ2-7; the D call in the table, TRBD1, was not verified against the DNA. The germline V gene encodes CDR1 MNHEY and CDR2 SMNVEV (reference sequence). From its first to its last residue, the CDR3 has 15 amino acids. The CDR3 here is CASSSGQGAPYEQYF.

The J gene is TRBJ1-1, the V gene TRBV6-2 or TRBV6-3; D is undetermined. Trimming shortened V by 2 bases and J by 6 bases, and 16 bases separated the two germline ends. Germline CDR1 is MNHEY and CDR2 is SVGEGT. This CDR3 is built from 15 residues. CDR3 nucleotide sequence: TGTGCCAGCAGTTACGTGGGTACAGTACACGCTGAAGCTTTCTTT. Protein sequence: CASSYVGTVHAEAFF.

The CDR3 is CASSIWQGEKLFF. The CDR3 nucleotides are TGTGCCAGTAGTATCTGGCAGGGGGAAAAACTGTTTTTT. This sequence joins TRBV19 and TRBJ1-4, with a possible D match to TRBD1 (6 bases). The CDR3 has 13 amino acids. From germline, CDR1 is LNHDA and CDR2 SQIVND (reference sequence). V was shortened by 3 bases and J by 8 bases, with 10 bases between the two germline ends.

Concerning this clone itself: Different DNA sequences within this sample yield the same CDR3. The rearrangement joins TRBV6-2 or TRBV6-3 to TRBJ2-1; D remains ambiguous. Germline CDR1 and CDR2: MNHEY and SVGEGT. The germline V and J ends were trimmed by 2 bases and 7 bases, with 3 bases remaining between them. The CDR3 spans 11 residues. The CDR3 sequence: CASSYPNEQFF. CDR3 nucleotides: TGTGCCAGCAGTTACCCTAATGAGCAGTTCTTC.

This clone was counted a single time. V usage is TRBV13 and J usage is TRBJ2-2, with D possibly being TRBD1 (6 bases). V shed 5 bases and J shed 4 bases, with 11 bases lying between them. The CDR3 totals 14 residues. Germline values: CDR1 PRHDT, CDR2 FYEKMQ (reference sequence). CDR3 DNA: TGTGCCAGCAGCCCCCAGGGGAGCACCGGGGAGCTGTTTTTT. Protein sequence: CASSPQGSTGELFF. Full variable domain (outside the CDR3, taken from reference TRBV13 and TRBJ2-2): AAGVIQSPRHLIKEKRETATLKCYPIPRHDTVYWYQQGPGQDPQFLISFYEKMQSDKGSIPDRFSAQQFSDYHSELNMSSLELGDSALYFCASSPQGSTGELFFGEGSRLTVL.